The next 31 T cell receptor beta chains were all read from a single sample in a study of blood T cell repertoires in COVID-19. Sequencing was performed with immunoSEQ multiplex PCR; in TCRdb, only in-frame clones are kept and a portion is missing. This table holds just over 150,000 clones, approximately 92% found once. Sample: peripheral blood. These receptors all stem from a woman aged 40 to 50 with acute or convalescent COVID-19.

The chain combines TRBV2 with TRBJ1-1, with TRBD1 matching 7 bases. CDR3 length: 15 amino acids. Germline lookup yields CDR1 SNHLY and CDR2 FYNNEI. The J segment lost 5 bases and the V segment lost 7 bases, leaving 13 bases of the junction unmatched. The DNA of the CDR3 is TGTGCCAGCACTGTAGGCTCAGGGGGGTGGACTGAAGCTTTCTTT. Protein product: CASTVGSGGWTEAFF.

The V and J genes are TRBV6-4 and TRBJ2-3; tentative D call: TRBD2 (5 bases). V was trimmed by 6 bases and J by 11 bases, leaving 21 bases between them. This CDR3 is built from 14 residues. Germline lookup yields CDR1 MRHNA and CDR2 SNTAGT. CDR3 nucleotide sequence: TGTGCCAGCAGCCCCGAGGGCAGTTCGGATTGGCAGTATTTT. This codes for CASSPEGSSDWQYF.

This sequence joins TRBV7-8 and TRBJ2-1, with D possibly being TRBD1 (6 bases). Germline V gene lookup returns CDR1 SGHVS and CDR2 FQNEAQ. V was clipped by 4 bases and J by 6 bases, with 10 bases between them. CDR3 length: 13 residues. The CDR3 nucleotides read TGTGCCAGCAGCTCGAACAGGGTCAATGAGCAGTTCTTC. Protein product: CASSSNRVNEQFF.

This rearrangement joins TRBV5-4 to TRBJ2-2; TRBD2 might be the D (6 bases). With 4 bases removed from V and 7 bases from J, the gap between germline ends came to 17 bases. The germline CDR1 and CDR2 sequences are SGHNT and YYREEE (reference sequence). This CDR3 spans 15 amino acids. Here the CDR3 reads CASSNTGLSGGELFF. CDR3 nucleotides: TGTGCCAGCAGCAACACGGGACTCTCAGGCGGGGAGCTGTTTTTT. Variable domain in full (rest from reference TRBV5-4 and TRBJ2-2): ETGVTQSPTHLIKTRGQQVTLRCSSQSGHNTVSWYQQALGQGPQFIFQYYREEENGRGNFPPRFSGLQFPNYSSELNVNALELDDSALYLCASSNTGLSGGELFFGEGSRLTVL.

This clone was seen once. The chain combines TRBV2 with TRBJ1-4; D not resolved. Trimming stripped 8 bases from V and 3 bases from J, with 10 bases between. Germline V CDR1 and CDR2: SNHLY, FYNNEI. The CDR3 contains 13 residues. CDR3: CASGSRANEKLFF. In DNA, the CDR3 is TGTGCCAGCGGGAGCAGAGCTAATGAAAAACTGTTTTTT.

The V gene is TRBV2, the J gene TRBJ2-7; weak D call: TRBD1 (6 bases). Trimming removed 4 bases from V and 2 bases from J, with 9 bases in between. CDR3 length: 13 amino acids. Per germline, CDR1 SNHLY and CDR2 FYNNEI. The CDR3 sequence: CASSGQGTYEQYF. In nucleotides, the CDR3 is TGTGCCAGCAGTGGGCAGGGGACCTACGAGCAGTACTTC.

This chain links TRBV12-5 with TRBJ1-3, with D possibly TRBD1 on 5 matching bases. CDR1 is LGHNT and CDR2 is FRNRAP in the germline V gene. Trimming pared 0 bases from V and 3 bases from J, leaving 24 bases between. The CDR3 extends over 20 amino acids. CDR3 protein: CASGLVPELGGKKVGNTIYF. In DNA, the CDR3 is TGTGCTAGTGGTTTGGTACCCGAATTGGGGGGGAAGAAGGTTGGAAACACCATATATTTT.

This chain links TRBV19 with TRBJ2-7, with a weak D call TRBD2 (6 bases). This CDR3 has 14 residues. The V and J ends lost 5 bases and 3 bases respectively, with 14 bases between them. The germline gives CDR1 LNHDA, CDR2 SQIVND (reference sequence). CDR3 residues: CASSSQAGYYEQYF. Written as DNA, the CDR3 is TGTGCCAGTAGTTCCCAAGCGGGCTACTACGAGCAGTACTTC.

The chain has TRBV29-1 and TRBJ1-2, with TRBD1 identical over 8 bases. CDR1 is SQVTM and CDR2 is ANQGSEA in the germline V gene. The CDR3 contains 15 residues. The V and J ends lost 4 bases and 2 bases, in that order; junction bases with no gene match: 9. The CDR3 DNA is TGCAGCGTTGGGACAGGGAGTGTGTGGAACTATGGCTACACCTTC. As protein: CSVGTGSVWNYGYTF.

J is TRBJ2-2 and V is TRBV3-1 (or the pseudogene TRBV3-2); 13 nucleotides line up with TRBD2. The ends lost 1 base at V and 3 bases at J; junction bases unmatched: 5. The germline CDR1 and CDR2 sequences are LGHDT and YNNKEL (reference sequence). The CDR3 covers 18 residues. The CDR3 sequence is CASSQVGLAGPYTGELFF. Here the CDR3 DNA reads TGTGCCAGCAGCCAAGTGGGACTAGCGGGGCCCTACACCGGGGAGCTGTTTTTT.

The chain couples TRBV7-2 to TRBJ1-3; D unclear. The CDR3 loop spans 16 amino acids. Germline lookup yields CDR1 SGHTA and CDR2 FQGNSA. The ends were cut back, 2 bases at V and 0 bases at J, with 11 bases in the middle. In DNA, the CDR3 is TGTGCCAGCAGCTTACATTTCGGGGTCTCTGGAAACACCATATATTTT. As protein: CASSLHFGVSGNTIYF. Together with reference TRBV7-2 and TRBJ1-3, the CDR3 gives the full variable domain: GAGVSQSPSNKVTEKGKDVELRCDPISGHTALYWYRQSLGQGLEFLIYFQGNSAPDKSGLPSDRFSAERTGGSVSTLTIQRTQQEDSAVYLCASSLHFGVSGNTIYFGEGSWLTVV.

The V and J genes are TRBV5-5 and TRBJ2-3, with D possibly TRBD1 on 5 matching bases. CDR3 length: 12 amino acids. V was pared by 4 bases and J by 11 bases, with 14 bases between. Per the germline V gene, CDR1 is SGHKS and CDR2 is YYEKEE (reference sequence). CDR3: CASSPNDQGQYF. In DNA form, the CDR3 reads TGTGCCAGCAGCCCCAATGACCAGGGGCAGTATTTT.

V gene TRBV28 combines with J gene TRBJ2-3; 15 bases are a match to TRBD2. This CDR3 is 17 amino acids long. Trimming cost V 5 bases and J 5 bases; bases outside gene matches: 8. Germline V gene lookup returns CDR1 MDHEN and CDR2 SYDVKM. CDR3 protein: CASSRPGLAGGKDTQYF. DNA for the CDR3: TGTGCCAGCAGTCGTCCAGGACTAGCGGGGGGGAAAGATACGCAGTATTTT.

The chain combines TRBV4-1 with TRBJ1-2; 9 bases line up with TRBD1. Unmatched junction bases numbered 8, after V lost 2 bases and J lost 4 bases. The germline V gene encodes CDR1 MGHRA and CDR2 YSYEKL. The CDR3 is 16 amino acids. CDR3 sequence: CASSQLPQGAAYGYTF. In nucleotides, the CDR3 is TGCGCCAGCAGCCAACTCCCACAGGGGGCTGCCTATGGCTACACCTTC.

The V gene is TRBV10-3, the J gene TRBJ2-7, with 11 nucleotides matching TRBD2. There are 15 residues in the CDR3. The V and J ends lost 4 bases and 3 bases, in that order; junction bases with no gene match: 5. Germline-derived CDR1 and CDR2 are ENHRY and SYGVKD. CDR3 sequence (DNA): TGTGCCATCAGTGCGGGACTAGCGGTCAACTACGAGCAGTACTTC. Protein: CAISAGLAVNYEQYF.

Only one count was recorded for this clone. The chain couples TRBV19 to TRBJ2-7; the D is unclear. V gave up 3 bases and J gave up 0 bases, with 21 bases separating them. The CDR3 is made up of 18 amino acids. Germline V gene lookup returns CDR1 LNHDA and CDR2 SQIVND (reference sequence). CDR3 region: CASSIRVLGQSGSYEQYF. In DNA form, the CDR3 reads TGTGCCAGTAGTATTCGCGTTTTGGGCCAGTCAGGCTCCTACGAGCAGTACTTC.

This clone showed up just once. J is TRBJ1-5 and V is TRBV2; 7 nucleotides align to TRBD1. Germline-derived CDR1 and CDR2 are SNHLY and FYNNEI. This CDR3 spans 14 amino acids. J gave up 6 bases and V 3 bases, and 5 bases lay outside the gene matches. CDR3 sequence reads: CASSESRDSQPQHF. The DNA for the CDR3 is TGTGCCAGCAGTGAGTCCCGGGACAGTCAGCCCCAGCATTTT. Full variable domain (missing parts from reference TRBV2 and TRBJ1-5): EPEVTQTPSHQVTQMGQEVILRCVPISNHLYFYWYRQILGQKVEFLVSFYNNEISEKSEIFDDQFSVERPDGSNFTLKIRSTKLEDSAMYFCASSESRDSQPQHFGDGTRLSIL.

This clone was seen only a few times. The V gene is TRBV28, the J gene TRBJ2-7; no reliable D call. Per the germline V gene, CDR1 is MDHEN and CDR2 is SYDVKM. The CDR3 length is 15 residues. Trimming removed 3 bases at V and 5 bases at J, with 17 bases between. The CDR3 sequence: CASSLRIGQTHEQYF. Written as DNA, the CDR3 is TGTGCCAGCAGTTTGAGAATTGGGCAGACCCACGAGCAGTACTTC.

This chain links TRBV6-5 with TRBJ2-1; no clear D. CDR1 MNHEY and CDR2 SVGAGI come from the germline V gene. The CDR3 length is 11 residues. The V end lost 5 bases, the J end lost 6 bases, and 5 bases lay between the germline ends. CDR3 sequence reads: CASSIVNEQFF. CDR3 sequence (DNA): TGTGCCAGCAGTATAGTCAATGAGCAGTTCTTC.

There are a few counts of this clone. CDR3 coding DNA: TGTGCCAGCAGTTCCCGAGGACAGCCGCAATATAGCAATCAGCCCCAGCATTTT. This translates into CASSSRGQPQYSNQPQHF. The rearrangement links TRBV6-2 or TRBV6-3 to TRBJ1-5; a possible D gene is TRBD1 (6 bases). V was trimmed by 4 bases and J by 0 bases, leaving 19 bases between them. The CDR3 spans 18 residues. The germline V gene encodes CDR1 MNHEY and CDR2 SVGEGT.

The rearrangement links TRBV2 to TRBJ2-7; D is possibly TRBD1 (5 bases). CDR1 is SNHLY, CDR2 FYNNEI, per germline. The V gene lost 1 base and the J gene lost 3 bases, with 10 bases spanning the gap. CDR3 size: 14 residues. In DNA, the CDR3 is TGTGCCAGCAGTGAAGGTGACAGCCGCTACGAGCAGTACTTC. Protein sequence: CASSEGDSRYEQYF.

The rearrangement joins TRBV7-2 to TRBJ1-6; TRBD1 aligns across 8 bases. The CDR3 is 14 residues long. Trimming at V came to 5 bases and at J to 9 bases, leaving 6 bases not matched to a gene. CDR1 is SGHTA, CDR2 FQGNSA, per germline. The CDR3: CASSDGTGTSPLHF. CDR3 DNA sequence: TGTGCCAGCAGCGATGGGACAGGAACTTCACCCCTCCACTTT.

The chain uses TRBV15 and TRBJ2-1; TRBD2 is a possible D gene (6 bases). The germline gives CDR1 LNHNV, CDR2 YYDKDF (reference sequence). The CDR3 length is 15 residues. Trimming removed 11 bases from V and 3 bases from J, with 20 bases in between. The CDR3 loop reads CALANGGSHYNEQFF. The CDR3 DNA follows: TGTGCCCTCGCAAACGGGGGATCTCACTACAATGAGCAGTTCTTC.

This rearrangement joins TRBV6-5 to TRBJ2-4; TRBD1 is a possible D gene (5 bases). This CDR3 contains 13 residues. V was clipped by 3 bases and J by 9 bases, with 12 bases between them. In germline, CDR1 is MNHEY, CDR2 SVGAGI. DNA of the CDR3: TGTGCCAGCAGTTATAGGGGATCGGGCATTCAGTACTTC. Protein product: CASSYRGSGIQYF.

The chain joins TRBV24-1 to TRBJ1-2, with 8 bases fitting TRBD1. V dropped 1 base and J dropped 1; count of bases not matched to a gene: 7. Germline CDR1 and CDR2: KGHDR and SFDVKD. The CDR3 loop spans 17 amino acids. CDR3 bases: TGTGCCACCAGTGATTTCAGCGGACAGGGCGATAACTATGGCTACACCTTC. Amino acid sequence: CATSDFSGQGDNYGYTF.

CDR3 nucleotide sequence: TGTGCCAGCAGCATCGGGACAGGGGTTGGGCAAGAGACCCAGTACTTC. This translates into CASSIGTGVGQETQYF. V and J are TRBV5-6 and TRBJ2-5; 10 bases line up with TRBD1. The CDR3 has 16 amino acids. The germline V gene has CDR1 SGHDT and CDR2 YYEEEE. Losses at the gene ends were 4 bases for V and 2 bases for J; bases not matched to a gene: 8.

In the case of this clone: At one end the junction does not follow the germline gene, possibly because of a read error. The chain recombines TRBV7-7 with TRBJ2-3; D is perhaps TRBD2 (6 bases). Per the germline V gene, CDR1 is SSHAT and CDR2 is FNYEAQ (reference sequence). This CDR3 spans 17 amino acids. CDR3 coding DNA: TGTGCTAGCAGCTTAGGTGCTGGCGGGATCGGCACAGATACGCAGTATTTT. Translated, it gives CASSLGAGGIGTDTQYF. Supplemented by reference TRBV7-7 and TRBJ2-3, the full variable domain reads GAGVSQSPRYKVTKRGQDVTLRCDPISSHATLYWYQQALGQGPEFLTYFNYEAQPDKSGLPSDRFSAERPEGSISTLTIQRTEQRDSAMYRCASSLGAGGIGTDTQYFGPGTRLTVL.

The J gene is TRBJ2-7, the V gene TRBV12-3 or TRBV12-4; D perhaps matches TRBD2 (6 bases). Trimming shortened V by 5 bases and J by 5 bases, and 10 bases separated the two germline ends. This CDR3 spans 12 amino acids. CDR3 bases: TGTGCCAGCAGTAAGGGACTGAACGAGCAGTACTTC. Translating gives CASSKGLNEQYF.

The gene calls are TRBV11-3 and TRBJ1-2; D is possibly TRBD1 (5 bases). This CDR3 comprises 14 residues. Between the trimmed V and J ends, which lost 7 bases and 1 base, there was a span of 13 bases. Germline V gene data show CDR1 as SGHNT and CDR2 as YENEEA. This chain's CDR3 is CASTQGAVNYGYTF. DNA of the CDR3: TGTGCCAGCACTCAAGGGGCAGTTAACTATGGCTACACCTTC.

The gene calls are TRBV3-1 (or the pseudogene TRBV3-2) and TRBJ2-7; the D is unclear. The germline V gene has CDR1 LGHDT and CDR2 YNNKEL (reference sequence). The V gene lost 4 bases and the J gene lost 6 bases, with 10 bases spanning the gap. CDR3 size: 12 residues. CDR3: CASSPSPGEQYF. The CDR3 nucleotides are TGTGCCAGCAGCCCCTCACCGGGCGAGCAGTACTTC.

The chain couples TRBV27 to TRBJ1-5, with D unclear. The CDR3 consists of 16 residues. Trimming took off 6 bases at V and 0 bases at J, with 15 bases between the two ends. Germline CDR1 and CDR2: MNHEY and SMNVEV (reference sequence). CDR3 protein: CASRSGGNPSNQPQHF. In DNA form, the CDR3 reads TGTGCCAGCAGGAGCGGAGGGAACCCTAGCAATCAGCCCCAGCATTTT.